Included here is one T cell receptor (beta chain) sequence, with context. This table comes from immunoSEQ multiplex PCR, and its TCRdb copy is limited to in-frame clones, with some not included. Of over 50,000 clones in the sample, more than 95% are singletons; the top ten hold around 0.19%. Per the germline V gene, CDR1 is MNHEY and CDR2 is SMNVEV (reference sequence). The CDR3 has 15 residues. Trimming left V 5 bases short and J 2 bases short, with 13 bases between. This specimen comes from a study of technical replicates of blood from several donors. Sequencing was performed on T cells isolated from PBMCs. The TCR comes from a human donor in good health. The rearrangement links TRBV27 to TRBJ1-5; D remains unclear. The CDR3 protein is CASSPSGRGNQPQHF. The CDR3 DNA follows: TGTGCCAGCAGTCCCAGTGGGAGGGGCAATCAGCCCCAGCATTTT.